Below, 10 T cell receptor beta chains from the same sample are listed, as sequenced in a study of patients and donors after allogeneic stem cell transplantation. TCRdb re-derived calls from the RT-PCR reads in MiXCR, one entry per CDR3 protein. The data hold some 960,000 distinct CDR3 sequences, with approximately 18% observed a single time. The sequenced sample consisted of blood, either unsorted or a sorted T cell fraction (not recorded which). The receptors stem from a human donor who was either an allogeneic HSCT recipient or a stem cell or donor lymphocyte infusion donor (not recorded which). It is not recorded whose cells these are; they may come from a transplant donor.

V is TRBV5-6 and J is TRBJ2-3; D gene unclear. Trimming pared 3 bases from V and 0 bases from J, leaving 5 bases between. The CDR3 is 13 residues long. Germline V gene data show CDR1 as SGHDT and CDR2 as YYEEEE. CDR3 protein: CASSYSSTDTQYF. The CDR3 DNA is TGTGCCAGCAGCTACTCTAGCACAGATACGCAGTATTTT.

The chain couples TRBV7-2 to TRBJ2-4, with TRBD1 as a possible D gene (6 bases). Germline CDR1 is SGHTA and CDR2 is FQGNSA. V lost 5 bases and J lost 3, with 20 bases in between. The length of the CDR3 is 17 residues. For the CDR3, the DNA is TGTGCCAGCAGCATCCAAATCCTCAGGGGTGGCAAAAACATTCAGTACTTC. This sequence encodes CASSIQILRGGKNIQYF.

CDR3: CASSVGGRRNYGYTF. The CDR3 region has the DNA TGTGCCAGCAGCGTAGGGGGCAGGCGTAACTATGGCTACACCTTC. The rearrangement links TRBV9 to TRBJ1-2; tentatively, D is TRBD1 (5 bases). V lost 0 bases and J lost 1, with 10 bases in between. The germline CDR1 and CDR2 sequences are SGDLS and YYNGEE. This CDR3 has 15 residues.

This clonotype was picked up a small number of times. This sequence joins TRBV6-1 and TRBJ1-4, with no clear D. This CDR3 is 13 amino acids long. Germline CDR1 MNHNS, CDR2 SASEGT. V lost 7 bases and J 3 bases, leaving 9 bases between the germline ends. The CDR3 loop reads CASIREANEKLFF. Written as DNA, the CDR3 is TGTGCCAGCATCCGGGAAGCTAATGAAAAACTGTTTTTT.

The chain combines TRBV4-2 with TRBJ2-7; 10 bases line up with TRBD1. This CDR3 region has 16 residues. V shed 3 bases and J 1 base; nucleotides not matched to a gene: 6. Germline values: CDR1 LGHNA, CDR2 YNFKEQ. CDR3 nucleotide sequence: TGTGCCAGCAGCCAGACCGGGACAGGGGCTTCCTACGAGCAGTACTTC. As protein: CASSQTGTGASYEQYF.

This clonotype was seen more than once but under ten times. The CDR3 sequence: CASSVDYLAGVYEQYF. CDR3 sequence (DNA): TGTGCCAGCAGCGTAGATTACCTAGCGGGAGTTTACGAGCAGTACTTC. The chain links TRBV9 to TRBJ2-7; 10 bases fit TRBD2. The CDR3 extends over 16 amino acids. The ends lost 0 bases at V and 4 bases at J; junction bases unmatched: 7. The germline gives CDR1 SGDLS, CDR2 YYNGEE. Together with reference TRBV9 and TRBJ2-7, the CDR3 gives the full variable domain: DSGVTQTPKHLITATGQRVTLRCSPRSGDLSVYWYQQSLDQGLQFLIQYYNGEERAKGNILERFSAQQFPDLHSELNLSSLELGDSALYFCASSVDYLAGVYEQYFGPGTRLTVT.

In its sample, this clonotype was seen many times. The V call is TRBV25-1, the J call TRBJ2-1, with TRBD2 matching over 11 bases. Germline V gene sequence: CDR1 MGHDK, CDR2 SYGVNS. The CDR3 is 16 amino acids. V gave up 4 bases and J gave up 4 bases; unmatched junction bases: 6. CDR3 in amino acids: CASSALTSGAYNEQFF. The CDR3 region has the DNA TGTGCCAGCAGTGCCCTGACTAGCGGGGCTTACAATGAGCAGTTCTTC.

The chain is built from TRBV7-9 and TRBJ1-6; no definite D call. CDR3 length equals 12 residues. Germline-derived CDR1 and CDR2 are SEHNR and FQNEAQ (reference sequence). V was cut by 2 bases and J by 13 bases, with 9 bases left in between. CDR3 coding DNA: TGTGCCAGCAGCTTACCTATCTCGCCCCTCCACTTT. It translates to CASSLPISPLHF.

This chain connects TRBV6-1 to TRBJ1-2, with unresolved D. There are 17 residues in the CDR3. Trimming cost V 6 bases and J 6 bases, with 26 bases left between them. Germline CDR1 MNHNS, CDR2 SASEGT. The CDR3 DNA reads as TGTGCCAGCAGCCGAAGCGCACCGGGAGGAAAGGAGAATGGCTACACCTTC. Protein sequence: CASSRSAPGGKENGYTF.

The chain carries TRBV5-1 and TRBJ1-1; D possibly corresponds to TRBD1 (5 bases). V gave up 0 bases and J gave up 0 bases, with 9 bases separating them. Looked up from germline, CDR1 is SGHRS and CDR2 is YFSETQ. The CDR3 covers 15 residues. The CDR3 region has the DNA TGCGCCAGCAGCTTGGTAGGGACTATGAACACTGAAGCTTTCTTT. Amino acid sequence: CASSLVGTMNTEAFF.